The present T cell receptor (beta chain) was sequenced within a study of T-cell memory formation after mild COVID-19. Study-level findings and limits: Pre-infection memory held some responding clones, suggesting pre-existing cross-reactive T cells responded.

As for this clonotype: Its antigen remains unknown.

Constant-segment primers and 5'RACE yielded cDNA libraries for TCR alpha and TCR beta, each carrying sample barcodes and UMIs. TCRdb reprocessed the 5' RACE reads with MiXCR, giving one entry per CDR3 protein. Among roughly 550,000 distinct CDR3 sequences listed, about a fifth were seen once. This CDR3 is 18 amino acids long. Unmatched junction bases numbered 13, after V lost 3 bases and J lost 4 bases. CDR1 and CDR2 (germline): SGHRS, YFSETQ. This receptor was taken from an adult woman who had mild COVID-19 (a few samples of this study predate the infection). Cell type and time point are not known. Sequencing was carried out using PBMCs or a T cell subset sorted from them (not recorded which). The genes are TRBV5-1 and TRBJ2-2, with TRBD1 matching 9 bases. The CDR3 here is CASSSHQATGGLTGELFF. CDR3 DNA sequence: TGCGCCAGCAGCTCCCACCAGGCAACAGGGGGCCTCACCGGGGAGCTGTTTTTT.